What follows is one TCR beta chain and its context. What antigen it recognizes has not been identified. No base quality values were provided; no much bigger clone lies one nucleotide off. The data are from a study of early T cells in non-severe SARS-CoV-2 infection (dated by TCRdb to 2020 to 2022). About the investigation overall: TCR sequencing used bulk RNA from unsorted whole blood, so alpha and beta chains could not be paired. General conclusions and limits of the study: VDJdb matching was skewed toward anti-spike CD8 responses, so virus-specific expansions were likely underestimated and private and CD4 specificities were missed.

Set within a cohort of healthcare workers in London, UK, this nested case-control study involved weekly PCR testing of nasopharyngeal swabs along with blood sampling. Healthcare workers were recruited during the week of the UK lockdown, between 23 and 31 March 2020, and followed weekly for up to roughly 16 weeks. Preparation of the library involved 5' RACE. Instrument on record: NextSeq 500. To correct for sequencing error and PCR bias, the TCR library protocol tagged individual cDNA molecules with unique molecular identifiers. TCR alpha and beta chains were both sequenced, and the abundances of alpha and beta sequences in each sample were closely correlated with each other. The original pipeline was this. V gene, J gene and CDR3 annotation of TCR sequences was performed with Decombinator V4. TCRs were defined as expanded if a significant change between any two time points was detected under a Poisson model with p below 0.0001. TCR abundances were normalised to the total number of TCRs sequenced per sample and were expressed as counts per million. MAIT TCRs were defined by TRAV1-2 paired with TRAJ12, TRAJ20 or TRAJ33, and iNKT TCRs by TRAV10 paired with TRAJ18. VDJdb, accessed 1 November 2021, was searched for CMV, EBV and SARS-CoV-2 annotated TCRs, excluding TCRs annotated for multiple antigens. The raw public reads went through TCRdb reprocessing: fastp at Q25, MiXCR clone calling, in-frame beta chains kept. Merged by CDR3 protein, the rows form single entries marked with the most common genes and DNA. None of the V and J calls come from the authors' own analysis; TCRdb made them. The sample table holds about 61,000 distinct CDR3 sequences, of which approximately 12% were seen once. Approximately 1.1% of the sample is held by the ten biggest clonotypes.

Trimming leaves V shorter by 2 bases and J shorter by 2 bases, with the junction holding 1 base beyond the gene matches. Reading the germline V gene (reference sequence) gives CDR1 MNHNY and CDR2 SVGAGI. Reading from cysteine to phenylalanine, the CDR3 counts 15 amino acids. The retained sequence is limited to the CDR3, 45 bases, with the frame set at the first base. Here the sequenced sample was whole blood, taken at baseline. The receptor chain draws on TRBV6-6 and TRBJ2-1, with 9 middle bases fitting TRBD2. The receptor was derived from an adult who was a healthcare worker with PCR-confirmed SARS-CoV-2 infection or an uninfected control (not recorded which). The donor label of this sample is uncertain. At the DNA level, the sequence is TGTGCCAGCAGTTACCGCGGGGGGGCCTACAATGAGCAGTTCTTC. Its coded protein is CASSYRGGAYNEQFF.